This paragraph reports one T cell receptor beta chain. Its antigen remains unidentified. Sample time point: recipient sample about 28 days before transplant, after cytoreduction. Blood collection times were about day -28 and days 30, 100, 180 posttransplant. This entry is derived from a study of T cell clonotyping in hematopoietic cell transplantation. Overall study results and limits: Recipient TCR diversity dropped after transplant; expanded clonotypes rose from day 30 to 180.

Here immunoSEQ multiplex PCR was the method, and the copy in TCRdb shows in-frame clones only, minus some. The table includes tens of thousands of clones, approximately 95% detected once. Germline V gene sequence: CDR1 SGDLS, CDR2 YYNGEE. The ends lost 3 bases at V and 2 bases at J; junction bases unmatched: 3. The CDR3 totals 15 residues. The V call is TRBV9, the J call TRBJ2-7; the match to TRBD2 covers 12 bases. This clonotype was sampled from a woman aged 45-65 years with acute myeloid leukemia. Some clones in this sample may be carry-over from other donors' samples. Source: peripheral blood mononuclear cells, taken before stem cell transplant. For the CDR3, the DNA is TGTGCCAGCAGCGACGGACTAGCGGGGACCTACGAGCAGTACTTC. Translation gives CASSDGLAGTYEQYF. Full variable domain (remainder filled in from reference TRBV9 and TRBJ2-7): DSGVTQTPKHLITATGQRVTLRCSPRSGDLSVYWYQQSLDQGLQFLIQYYNGEERAKGNILERFSAQQFPDLHSELNLSSLELGDSALYFCASSDGLAGTYEQYFGPGTRLTVT.